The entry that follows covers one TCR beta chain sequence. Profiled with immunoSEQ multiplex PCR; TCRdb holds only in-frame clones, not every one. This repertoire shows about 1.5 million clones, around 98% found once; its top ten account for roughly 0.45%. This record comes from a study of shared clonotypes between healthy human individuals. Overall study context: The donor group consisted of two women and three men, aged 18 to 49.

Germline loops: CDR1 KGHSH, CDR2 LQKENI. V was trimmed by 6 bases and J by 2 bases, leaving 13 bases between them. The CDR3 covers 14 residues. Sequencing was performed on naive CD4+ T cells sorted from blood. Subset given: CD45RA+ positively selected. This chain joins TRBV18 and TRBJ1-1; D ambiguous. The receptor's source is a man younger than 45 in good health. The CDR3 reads CASSGGLTNTEAFF. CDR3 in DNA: TGTGCCAGCTCCGGAGGACTTACAAACACTGAAGCTTTCTTT.